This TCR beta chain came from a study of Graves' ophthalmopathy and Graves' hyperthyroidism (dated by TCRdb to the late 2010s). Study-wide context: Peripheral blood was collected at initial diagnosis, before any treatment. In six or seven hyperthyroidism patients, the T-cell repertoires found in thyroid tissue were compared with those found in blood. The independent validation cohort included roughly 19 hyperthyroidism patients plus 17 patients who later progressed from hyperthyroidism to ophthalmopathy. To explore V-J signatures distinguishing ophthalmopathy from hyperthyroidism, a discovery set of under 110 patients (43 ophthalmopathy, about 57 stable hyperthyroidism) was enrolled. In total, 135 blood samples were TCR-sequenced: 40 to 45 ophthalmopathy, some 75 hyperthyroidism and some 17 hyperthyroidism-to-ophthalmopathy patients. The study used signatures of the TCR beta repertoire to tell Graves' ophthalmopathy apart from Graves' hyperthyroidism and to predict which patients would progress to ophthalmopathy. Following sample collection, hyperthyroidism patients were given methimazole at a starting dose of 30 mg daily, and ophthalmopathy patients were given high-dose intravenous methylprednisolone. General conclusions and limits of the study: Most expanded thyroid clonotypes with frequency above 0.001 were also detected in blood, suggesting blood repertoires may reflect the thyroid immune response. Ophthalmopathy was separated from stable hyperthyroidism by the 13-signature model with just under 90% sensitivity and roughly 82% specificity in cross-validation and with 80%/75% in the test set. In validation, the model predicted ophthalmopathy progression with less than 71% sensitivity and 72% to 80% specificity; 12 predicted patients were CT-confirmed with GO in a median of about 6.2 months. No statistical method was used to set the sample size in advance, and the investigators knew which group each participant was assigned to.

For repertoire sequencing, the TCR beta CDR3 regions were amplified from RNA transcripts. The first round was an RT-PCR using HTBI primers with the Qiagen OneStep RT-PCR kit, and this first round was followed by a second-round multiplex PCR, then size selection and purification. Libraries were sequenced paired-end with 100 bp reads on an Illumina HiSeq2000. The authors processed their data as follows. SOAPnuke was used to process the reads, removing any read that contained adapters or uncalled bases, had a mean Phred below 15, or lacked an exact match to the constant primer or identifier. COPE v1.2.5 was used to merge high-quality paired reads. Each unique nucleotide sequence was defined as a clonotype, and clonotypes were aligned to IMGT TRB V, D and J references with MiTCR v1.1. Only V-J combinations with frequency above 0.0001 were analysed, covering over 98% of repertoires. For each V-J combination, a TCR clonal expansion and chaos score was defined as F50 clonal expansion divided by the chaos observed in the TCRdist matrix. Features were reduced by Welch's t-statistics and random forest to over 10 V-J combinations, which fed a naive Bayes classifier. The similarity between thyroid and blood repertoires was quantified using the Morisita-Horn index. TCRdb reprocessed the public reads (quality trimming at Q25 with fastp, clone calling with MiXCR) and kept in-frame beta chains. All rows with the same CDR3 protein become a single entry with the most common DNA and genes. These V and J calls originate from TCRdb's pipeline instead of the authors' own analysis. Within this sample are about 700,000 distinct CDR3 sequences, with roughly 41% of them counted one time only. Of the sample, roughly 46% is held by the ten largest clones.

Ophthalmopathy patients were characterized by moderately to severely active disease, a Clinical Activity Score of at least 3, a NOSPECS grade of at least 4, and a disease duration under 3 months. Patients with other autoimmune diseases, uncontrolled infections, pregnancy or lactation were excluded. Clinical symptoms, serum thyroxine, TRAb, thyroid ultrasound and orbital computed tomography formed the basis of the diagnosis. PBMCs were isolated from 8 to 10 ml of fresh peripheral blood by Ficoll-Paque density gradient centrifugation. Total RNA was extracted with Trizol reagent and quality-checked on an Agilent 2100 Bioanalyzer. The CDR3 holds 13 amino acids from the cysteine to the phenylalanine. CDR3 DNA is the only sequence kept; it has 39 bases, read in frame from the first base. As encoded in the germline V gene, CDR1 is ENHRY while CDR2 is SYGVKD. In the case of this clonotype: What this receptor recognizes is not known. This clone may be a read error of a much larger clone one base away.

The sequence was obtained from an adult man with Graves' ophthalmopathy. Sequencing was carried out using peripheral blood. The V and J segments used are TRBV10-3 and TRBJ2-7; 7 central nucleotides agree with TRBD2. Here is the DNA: TGTGCCATCAGTGAGTCCCTAGCGGACGAGCAGTGCTTC. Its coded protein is CAISESLADEQCF.